A single sample gave rise to the 19 T cell receptor beta chains below, sequenced in a study of T cell changes during pregnancy in multiple sclerosis. This table comes from immunoSEQ multiplex PCR, and its TCRdb copy is limited to in-frame clones, with some not included. The data hold around 45,000 clones, with 75% to 95% observed a single time. Here the sequenced sample was CD4+ T cells from peripheral blood mononuclear cells, taken before pregnancy. These receptors came from a female donor with multiple sclerosis, enrolled in a pregnancy study.

The chain carries TRBV5-4 and TRBJ2-5, with 10 nucleotides matching TRBD2. Trimming cost V 4 bases and J 1 base; bases outside gene matches: 19. The CDR3 contains 20 residues. Germline lookup yields CDR1 SGHNT and CDR2 YYREEE (reference sequence). CDR3 nucleotide sequence: TGTGCCAGCAGCGTATCGCTTTGGACTAGCGGAGCGATTATCCAAGAGACCCAGTACTTC. It codes for CASSVSLWTSGAIIQETQYF.

This clone showed up just once. The genes are TRBV28 and TRBJ2-3, with D maybe TRBD1 (6 bases). This CDR3 spans 15 amino acids. The germline V gene encodes CDR1 MDHEN and CDR2 SYDVKM. V gave up 4 bases and J gave up 3 bases, with 14 bases separating them. The DNA of the CDR3 is TGTGCCAGCAGTTCCCAGGGCAGGGGAACAGATACGCAGTATTTT. It encodes CASSSQGRGTDTQYF.

J is TRBJ2-3 and V is TRBV5-4, with TRBD2 matching over 9 bases. The V and J ends lost 1 base and 2 bases, in that order; junction bases with no gene match: 5. The germline CDR1 and CDR2 sequences are SGHNT and YYREEE (reference sequence). The CDR3 is made up of 16 amino acids. The CDR3 sequence is CASSLSSGVHTDTQYF. The CDR3 region has the DNA TGTGCCAGCAGCTTGTCTAGCGGGGTCCACACAGATACGCAGTATTTT.

V and J are TRBV7-2 and TRBJ2-2; 9 nucleotides match TRBD1. Per germline, CDR1 SGHTA and CDR2 FQGNSA. The CDR3 consists of 14 residues. J lost 7 bases, V lost 5 bases, and 5 bases had no gene match. CDR3 in DNA: TGTGCCAGCAGCGCGGGACAGGGAATCGGGGAGCTGTTTTTT. Translated, it gives CASSAGQGIGELFF. Combining the CDR3 with reference TRBV7-2 and TRBJ2-2 gives the whole variable domain GAGVSQSPSNKVTEKGKDVELRCDPISGHTALYWYRQSLGQGLEFLIYFQGNSAPDKSGLPSDRFSAERTGGSVSTLTIQRTQQEDSAVYLCASSAGQGIGELFFGEGSRLTVL.

The J gene is TRBJ1-4, the V gene TRBV4-2; D is possibly TRBD1 (5 bases). Trimming cost V 1 base and J 8 bases, with 11 bases left between them. Germline assignment: CDR1 LGHNA and CDR2 YNFKEQ. The CDR3 is 14 residues long. The DNA for the CDR3 is TGTGCCAGCAGCCAAGGGGGCTCCCAGGAAAAACTGTTTTTT. As protein: CASSQGGSQEKLFF.

The V call is TRBV28, the J call TRBJ2-7; 7 bases match TRBD2. Per germline, CDR1 MDHEN and CDR2 SYDVKM. This CDR3 has 14 residues. The J segment lost 0 bases and the V segment lost 2 bases, leaving 1 base of the junction unmatched. The CDR3 spells CASSLGGSSYEQYF. As DNA, the CDR3 is TGTGCCAGCAGTTTAGGCGGGAGCTCCTACGAGCAGTACTTC. Drawing the rest from reference TRBV28 and TRBJ2-7, the complete variable domain is DVKVTQSSRYLVKRTGEKVFLECVQDMDHENMFWYRQDPGLGLRLIYFSYDVKMKEKGDIPEGYSVSREKKERFSLILESASTNQTSMYLCASSLGGSSYEQYFGPGTRLTVT.

This chain links TRBV5-1 with TRBJ2-1; D is undetermined. This CDR3 comprises 12 residues. The V gene lost 4 bases and the J gene lost 3 bases, with 5 bases spanning the gap. Germline CDR1 SGHRS, CDR2 YFSETQ. This CDR3 is CASSPVYNEQFF. The CDR3 region has the DNA TGCGCCAGCAGCCCCGTCTACAATGAGCAGTTCTTC.

The chain joins TRBV6-5 to TRBJ2-1; TRBD2 matches at 9 bases. Trimming took 0 bases from V and 7 from J; bases not matched to a gene: 7. Per the germline V gene, CDR1 is MNHEY and CDR2 is SVGAGI. The CDR3 runs to 16 residues. The CDR3 coding sequence is TGTGCCAGCAGTTACTCCGCGGGGGGGCCGGGGAATGAGCAGTTCTTC. It codes for CASSYSAGGPGNEQFF.

V is TRBV5-1 and J is TRBJ1-2; TRBD1 agrees at 10 bases. V lost 1 base to trimming and J lost 3 bases; unmatched junction nucleotides: 9. The CDR3 contains 17 residues. Germline V gives CDR1 SGHRS, CDR2 YFSETQ. The CDR3 loop reads CASSLTPRTGGDYGYTF. The CDR3 DNA sequence: TGCGCCAGCAGCTTGACTCCCCGGACAGGGGGGGACTATGGCTACACCTTC.

V usage is TRBV19 and J usage is TRBJ2-3, with a tentative D call TRBD1 (6 bases). The CDR3 length is 16 residues. Germline assignment: CDR1 LNHDA and CDR2 SQIVND (reference sequence). Trimming left V 7 bases short and J 5 bases short, with 22 bases between. The CDR3 nucleotides are TGTGCCAGTACCTCAAAGGGCAGGGGAGTAGGAGATACGCAGTATTTT. This encodes CASTSKGRGVGDTQYF.

The J gene is TRBJ1-5, the V gene TRBV30; possibly TRBD1 for D (5 bases). Trimming took 3 bases from V and 2 from J, leaving 20 bases between them. The CDR3 is 17 amino acids. The germline CDR1 and CDR2 sequences are GTSNPN and SVGIG (reference sequence). CDR3 in DNA: TGTGCCTGGAGCCCCCGGCGGGGGGATGGAGGCAATCAGCCCCAGCATTTT. Amino acids: CAWSPRRGDGGNQPQHF.

The chain couples TRBV5-4 to TRBJ1-2; D might be TRBD1 (6 bases). Trimming cost V 0 bases and J 6 bases, with 18 bases left between them. This CDR3 has 16 residues. The germline CDR1 and CDR2 sequences are SGHNT and YYREEE (reference sequence). As DNA, the CDR3 is TGTGCCAGCAGCTTGGAAGCGTGGGGGCGTGGGGATGGCTACACCTTC. It yields the protein CASSLEAWGRGDGYTF.

The J gene is TRBJ2-7, the V gene TRBV28; TRBD2 matches 9 bases. CDR1 is MDHEN, CDR2 SYDVKM, per germline. V dropped 5 bases and J dropped 2; count of bases not matched to a gene: 7. The CDR3 has 15 residues. CDR3: CASSPGLAAPYEQYF. Here the CDR3 DNA reads TGTGCCAGCAGTCCGGGACTAGCAGCACCCTACGAGCAGTACTTC.

The chain carries TRBV11-3 and TRBJ1-1; D call uncertain. CDR1 is SGHNT, CDR2 YENEEA, per germline. The CDR3 sequence is 12 residues long. V was clipped by 4 bases and J by 8 bases, with 11 bases between them. The CDR3 reads CASSSGGLEAFF. CDR3 nucleotide sequence: TGTGCCAGCAGCTCGGGAGGTCTGGAAGCTTTCTTT.

The chain carries TRBV28 and TRBJ1-1; D is unclear. Between the trimmed V and J ends, which lost 1 base and 7 bases, there was a span of 4 bases. CDR3 length: 11 residues. The V gene's germline CDR1 is MDHEN and CDR2 SYDVKM. CDR3 coding DNA: TGTGCCAGCAGTTTATCCAGTGAAGCTTTCTTT. Its protein is CASSLSSEAFF.

The chain carries TRBV5-1 and TRBJ2-5; 10 nucleotides line up with TRBD2. This CDR3 region has 13 residues. V was clipped by 3 bases and J by 5 bases; unmatched bases: 1. The V gene's germline CDR1 is SGHRS and CDR2 YFSETQ. The CDR3 loop is CASSWGLAETQYF. The CDR3 nucleotides are TGCGCCAGCAGCTGGGGACTAGCGGAGACCCAGTACTTC.

The genes are TRBV7-9 and TRBJ1-1, with TRBD1 as a possible D gene (6 bases). The length of the CDR3 is 13 residues. V shed 5 bases and J shed 5 bases, with 12 bases lying between them. The germline V gene encodes CDR1 SEHNR and CDR2 FQNEAQ (reference sequence). The CDR3 loop reads CASSQQGRTEAFF. In nucleotides, the CDR3 is TGTGCCAGCAGCCAACAGGGAAGGACTGAAGCTTTCTTT.

The J gene is TRBJ2-5, the V gene TRBV27; D gene unclear. Looked up from germline, CDR1 is MNHEY and CDR2 is SMNVEV (reference sequence). V dropped 5 bases and J dropped 5 bases, with 21 bases sitting between them. The CDR3 is made up of 16 amino acids. The CDR3 DNA sequence: TGTGCCAGCAGTCCAAGGCTGGCGGCGGCTGGGGAGACCCAGTACTTC. Protein product: CASSPRLAAAGETQYF.

The CDR3 nucleotides read TGTGCCAGCAGTCCTCAGGGACTAGCGGACACCGGGGAGCTGTTTTTT. Its protein product is CASSPQGLADTGELFF. V usage is TRBV28 and J usage is TRBJ2-2, with TRBD2 matching over 11 bases. CDR1 is MDHEN and CDR2 is SYDVKM in the germline V gene. V shed 5 bases, J shed 3 bases, and the junction held 5 bases outside the gene matches. The CDR3 loop spans 16 amino acids. Complete variable domain (other parts from reference TRBV28 and TRBJ2-2): DVKVTQSSRYLVKRTGEKVFLECVQDMDHENMFWYRQDPGLGLRLIYFSYDVKMKEKGDIPEGYSVSREKKERFSLILESASTNQTSMYLCASSPQGLADTGELFFGEGSRLTVL.